Following are 32 T cell receptor beta chains from one sample sequenced in a study of beta chain features in type 1 diabetes. Study-wide findings and caveats: All four CD4+ subsets of Type 1 diabetes patients contained TCRB CDR3s that were moderately but significantly shorter.

The antigens these receptors bind are not known. The investigators reverse transcribed all of the isolated RNA, so they sequenced expressed TCRB transcripts. Assay used: immunoSEQ multiplex PCR; TCRdb lists only in-frame clones, some missing. The sample has roughly 14,000 clones; roughly 67% are singletons. Sequences were obtained from stem cell memory CD4+ T cells from blood. The receptors were gathered from a woman aged 18 to 35 with type 1 diabetes.

The V call is TRBV2, the J call TRBJ1-6; a weak D match, TRBD1 (6 bases). The CDR3 is 13 residues long. V was clipped by 6 bases and J by 11 bases, with 14 bases between them. Germline CDR1 SNHLY, CDR2 FYNNEI. The CDR3 loop is CASSEQGLPPLHF. The CDR3, as DNA: TGTGCCAGCAGCGAACAGGGATTGCCACCCCTCCACTTT.

The rearrangement links TRBV9 to TRBJ2-7, with D perhaps matching TRBD1 (5 bases). Germline V gives CDR1 SGDLS, CDR2 YYNGEE. The CDR3 length is 14 residues. The V and J ends lost 2 bases and 0 bases respectively, with 9 bases between them. CDR3 sequence (DNA): TGTGCCAGCAGCGTGGGGCAGCTCTCCTACGAGCAGTACTTC. Protein product: CASSVGQLSYEQYF.

This chain links TRBV6-5 with TRBJ2-3; unclear D gene. Germline lookup yields CDR1 MNHEY and CDR2 SVGAGI. The CDR3 is made up of 12 amino acids. V was clipped by 5 bases and J by 2 bases, with 5 bases between them. The CDR3 DNA reads TGTGCCAGCAGTGGGCTCACAGATACGCAGTATTTT. Its protein is CASSGLTDTQYF.

This chain connects TRBV10-2 to TRBJ1-2, with 7 bases fitting TRBD1. The CDR3 is 12 residues long. The trim removed 10 bases at V and 2 bases at J, leaving 4 bases unmatched. Germline loops: CDR1 WSHSY, CDR2 SAAADI. The CDR3 is CAIATGNYGYTF. In DNA form, the CDR3 reads TGCGCCATCGCGACAGGGAACTATGGCTACACCTTC.

The V and J genes are TRBV4-3 and TRBJ2-5; TRBD1 matches 11 bases. The germline V gene has CDR1 LGHNA and CDR2 YSLEER. The CDR3 has 15 residues. The junction had 6 bases not matched to a gene; V was cut back by 5 bases and J by 4 bases. For the CDR3, the DNA is TGCGCCAGCAGCAGAGGACAGGGGGCAAGAGAGACCCAGTACTTC. Its translation is CASSRGQGARETQYF.

This chain joins TRBV6-5 and TRBJ2-3; D is perhaps TRBD2 (6 bases). The germline CDR1 and CDR2 sequences are MNHEY and SVGAGI. This CDR3 contains 15 residues. The V end was cut by 6 bases, the J end by 0 bases, with 13 bases between. The CDR3 loop reads CASSFRDSSTDTQYF. The CDR3 DNA reads as TGTGCCAGCAGCTTCCGGGACTCAAGCACAGATACGCAGTATTTT.

The chain carries TRBV9 and TRBJ1-2, with TRBD1 as a possible D gene (5 bases). The CDR3 is 15 residues long. Germline CDR1 is SGDLS and CDR2 is YYNGEE. Trimming left V 5 bases short and J 8 bases short, with 22 bases between. CDR3 coding DNA: TGTGCCAGCAGTCCTCTCATGGGGGGTTTTTTCGGCTACACCTTC. It encodes CASSPLMGGFFGYTF.

As DNA, the CDR3 is TGTGCCAGCAGGCATTGGGGGGACTACGAGCAGTACTTC. It codes for CASRHWGDYEQYF. The V and J genes are TRBV11-2 and TRBJ2-7, with D possibly TRBD2 on 6 matching bases. The CDR3 consists of 13 residues. V was cut by 6 bases and J by 3 bases, with 12 bases left in between. Looked up from germline, CDR1 is SGHAT and CDR2 is FQNNGV.

The chain joins TRBV5-1 to TRBJ2-1; 7 bases agree with TRBD2. The CDR3 runs to 16 residues. Germline CDR1 SGHRS, CDR2 YFSETQ. The V segment lost 0 bases and the J segment 0 bases; nucleotides outside the gene matches: 3. The CDR3 loop reads CASSLGAGSSYNEQFF. In DNA, the CDR3 is TGCGCCAGCAGCTTGGGAGCGGGGAGCTCCTACAATGAGCAGTTCTTC. The entire variable domain, with the rest obtained from reference TRBV5-1 and TRBJ2-1, is as follows: KAGVTQTPRYLIKTRGQQVTLSCSPISGHRSVSWYQQTPGQGLQFLFEYFSETQRNKGNFPGRFSGRQFSNSRSEMNVSTLELGDSALYLCASSLGAGSSYNEQFFGPGTRLTVL.

A single count supports this clone. The chain is built from TRBV6-5 and TRBJ1-3, with TRBD1 identical over 7 bases. CDR3 length equals 16 residues. The V gene's germline CDR1 is MNHEY and CDR2 SVGAGI. The V gene end was trimmed by 4 bases and the J gene end by 0 bases; junction bases not matched to a gene: 6. CDR3 region: CASSSSGQFSGNTIYF. CDR3 DNA sequence: TGTGCCAGCAGTTCATCGGGACAGTTCTCTGGAAACACCATATATTTT.

The chain uses TRBV11-3 and TRBJ2-7; 8 bases match TRBD2. CDR3 length equals 13 residues. J was trimmed by 2 bases and V by 4 bases; bases with no gene match: 1. Germline V gene lookup returns CDR1 SGHNT and CDR2 YENEEA. This CDR3 is CASSSAGAYEQYF. In DNA, the CDR3 is TGTGCCAGCAGCTCAGCGGGAGCCTACGAGCAGTACTTC.

The J gene is TRBJ2-1, the V gene TRBV6-1, with a tentative D call TRBD2 (6 bases). The CDR3 consists of 15 residues. Trimming stripped 10 bases from V and 0 bases from J, with 16 bases between. Germline loops: CDR1 MNHNS, CDR2 SASEGT. The CDR3 nucleotides are TGTGCCACCAAAGCTGGGAGGAGCTCCTACAATGAGCAGTTCTTC. Its protein is CATKAGRSSYNEQFF.

The chain has TRBV7-2 and TRBJ2-4, with TRBD2 as a possible D gene (5 bases). There are 13 residues in the CDR3. V lost 0 bases, J lost 12 bases, and 12 bases lay in between. Germline V gene lookup returns CDR1 SGHTA and CDR2 FQGNSA. This chain's CDR3 is CASSLAKSRGQYF. DNA for the CDR3: TGTGCCAGCAGCTTAGCGAAATCCCGGGGTCAGTACTTC.

The gene calls are TRBV21-1 and TRBJ2-7; TRBD1 is taken as the D call from the table, unchecked against the DNA. TRBV21-1 is a pseudogene segment. This CDR3 has 13 residues. CDR3 bases: TGTGCCAGCAGCAAGGGGGCACCCTACGAGCAGTACTTC. This codes for CASSKGAPYEQYF.

In nucleotides, the CDR3 is TGCGCCAGCAGCCAAGATGGAACAAAGCGGGCCGAGACCCAGTACTTC. This gives the protein CASSQDGTKRAETQYF. The genes are TRBV4-3 and TRBJ2-5; perhaps TRBD2 as D (6 bases). V gave up 0 bases and J gave up 5 bases, with 16 bases separating them. The CDR3 covers 16 residues. From germline, CDR1 is LGHNA and CDR2 YSLEER.

V usage is TRBV5-4 and J usage is TRBJ2-2, with TRBD2 as a possible D gene (5 bases). Trimming removed 4 bases from V and 6 bases from J, with 10 bases in between. Germline CDR1 is SGHNT and CDR2 is YYREEE (reference sequence). This CDR3 comprises 13 residues. CDR3 sequence: CASSVHGAGELFF. DNA of the CDR3: TGTGCCAGCAGCGTTCACGGGGCCGGGGAGCTGTTTTTT.

This chain connects TRBV28 to TRBJ2-7; weak D call: TRBD1 (5 bases). The CDR3 totals 13 residues. CDR1 and CDR2 (germline): MDHEN, SYDVKM. The V end was cut by 7 bases, the J end by 5 bases, with 15 bases between. DNA for the CDR3: TGTGCCAGCACAATATATGCAGGGAACGAGCAGTACTTC. It translates to CASTIYAGNEQYF.

The chain uses TRBV2 and TRBJ2-2; D remains unclear. This CDR3 is 12 amino acids long. The germline V and J ends were trimmed by 4 bases and 5 bases, with 5 bases remaining between them. CDR1 is SNHLY, CDR2 FYNNEI, per germline. CDR3 residues: CASSGDTGELFF. CDR3 in DNA: TGTGCCAGCAGTGGAGATACCGGGGAGCTGTTTTTT.

CDR3 sequence (DNA): TGTGCCAGCAGCTTAGGCGTCAGGGAACGGGAGACCCAGTACTTC. It is translated as CASSLGVRERETQYF. The chain employs TRBV7-2 and TRBJ2-5; TRBD1 might be the D (5 bases). Trimming removed 1 base at V and 5 bases at J, with 14 bases between. Per the germline V gene, CDR1 is SGHTA and CDR2 is FQGNSA. This CDR3 has 15 residues.

The CDR3 nucleotides read TGTGCCAGCAAGGCACTAGCCTCGAACACCGGGGAGCTGTTTTTT. This translates into CASKALASNTGELFF. J is TRBJ2-2 and V is TRBV2; D possibly corresponds to TRBD2 (6 bases). The ends were cut back, 7 bases at V and 0 bases at J, with 12 bases in the middle. This CDR3 comprises 15 residues. Germline V gene data show CDR1 as SNHLY and CDR2 as FYNNEI.

The chain joins TRBV10-3 to TRBJ2-2; TRBD2 matches at 15 bases. The length of the CDR3 is 20 residues. With V trimmed by 0 bases and J by 1 base, 6 bases remained unmatched. Germline lookup yields CDR1 ENHRY and CDR2 SYGVKD. The CDR3 DNA is TGTGCCATCAGTGAGTCCCCGGGACTAGCGGGGGGAAGGAACACCGGGGAGCTGTTTTTT. Its protein is CAISESPGLAGGRNTGELFF.

This clone came up a few times. V usage is TRBV18 and J usage is TRBJ2-2; D not resolved. Trimming took 2 bases from V and 6 from J, leaving 4 bases between them. Germline CDR1 reads KGHSH; CDR2 reads LQKENI. CDR3 length equals 12 residues. As DNA, the CDR3 is TGTGCCAGCTCACCAATCTCCGGGGAGCTGTTTTTT. Translating gives CASSPISGELFF.

This chain joins TRBV14 and TRBJ2-5; no clear D. From germline, CDR1 is SGHDN and CDR2 FVKESK. V lost 1 base, J lost 5 bases, and 11 bases lay in between. The CDR3 covers 14 residues. For the CDR3, the DNA is TGTGCCAGCAGCCAAGGGGCGCGAAGTGAGACCCAGTACTTC. Its translation is CASSQGARSETQYF. Filled out from reference TRBV14 and TRBJ2-5, the complete variable domain reads EAGVTQFPSHSVIEKGQTVTLRCDPISGHDNLYWYRRVMGKEIKFLLHFVKESKQDESGMPNNRFLAERTGGTYSTLKVQPAELEDSGVYFCASSQGARSETQYFGPGTRLLVL.

This clone has just a few counts. DNA for the CDR3: TGTGCCAGCAGTCAGAAACTAGAGTCCGGGGAGCTGTTTTTT. Its protein is CASSQKLESGELFF. The chain recombines TRBV28 with TRBJ2-2, with D perhaps TRBD2 (5 bases). The CDR3 loop spans 14 amino acids. Germline values: CDR1 MDHEN, CDR2 SYDVKM. Trimming removed 5 bases from V and 6 bases from J, with 13 bases in between.

The chain carries TRBV21-1 and TRBJ1-1. TRBV21-1 is tagged as a pseudogene. This CDR3 has 13 residues. This CDR3 is CASSKEEGIEAFF. The DNA for the CDR3 is TGTGCCAGCAGCAAAGAGGAGGGGATTGAAGCTTTCTTT.

This clone was observed a handful of times. The V and J genes are TRBV7-9 and TRBJ2-1; 13 bases match TRBD2. Germline lookup yields CDR1 SEHNR and CDR2 FQNEAQ (reference sequence). The trim removed 6 bases at V and 4 bases at J, leaving 12 bases unmatched. The CDR3 runs to 18 residues. In DNA, the CDR3 is TGTGCCAGCAGACCCACTAGCGGGGGGGCCGGGTTTTACAATGAGCAGTTCTTC. Translating it yields CASRPTSGGAGFYNEQFF.

J is TRBJ2-7 and V is TRBV5-6, with 11 positions matching TRBD1. Germline values: CDR1 SGHDT, CDR2 YYEEEE. This CDR3 has 15 amino acids. The V and J ends lost 4 bases and 3 bases, in that order; junction bases with no gene match: 6. Written as DNA, the CDR3 is TGTGCCAGCAGCCAGGGACAGGGGGTGTTCTACGAGCAGTACTTC. This sequence encodes CASSQGQGVFYEQYF.

The chain recombines TRBV7-3 with TRBJ2-6; D gene unclear. CDR3 length: 16 amino acids. Germline loops: CDR1 SGHTA, CDR2 FQGTGA. Trimming removed 2 bases at V and 6 bases at J, with 14 bases between. As DNA, the CDR3 is TGTGCCAGCAGCTTAGGGTCCGCCGGGTCGGCCAACGTCCTGACTTTC. The encoded protein is CASSLGSAGSANVLTF.

The CDR3 coding sequence is TGCGCCAGCAGCTCTCAAACGGGAGGTTCGTACGAGCAGTACTTC. Translated, it gives CASSSQTGGSYEQYF. The V and J genes are TRBV5-1 and TRBJ2-7; 7 positions agree with TRBD2. Per the germline V gene, CDR1 is SGHRS and CDR2 is YFSETQ. The CDR3 contains 15 residues. The V and J ends lost 3 bases and 4 bases, in that order; junction bases with no gene match: 10.

This clone was observed a single time. The rearrangement uses TRBV4-3 and TRBJ2-5, with TRBD2 as a possible D gene (5 bases). CDR3 length equals 12 residues. V was pared by 0 bases and J by 11 bases, with 10 bases between. CDR1 LGHNA and CDR2 YSLEER come from the germline V gene. The CDR3, as DNA: TGCGCCAGCAGCCAAGATCGTAGGGAGCAGTACTTC. Protein product: CASSQDRREQYF.

This clone was observed a few times. The chain uses TRBV12-5 and TRBJ2-1; 7 bases are a match to TRBD2. With V trimmed by 2 bases and J by 7 bases, 2 bases remained unmatched. Germline values: CDR1 LGHNT, CDR2 FRNRAP. CDR3 length: 13 amino acids. This CDR3 is CASGLWEGNEQFF. The CDR3, as DNA: TGTGCTAGTGGTTTGTGGGAGGGGAATGAGCAGTTCTTC. Together with reference TRBV12-5 and TRBJ2-1, the CDR3 gives the full variable domain: DARVTQTPRHKVTEMGQEVTMRCQPILGHNTVFWYRQTMMQGLELLAYFRNRAPLDDSGMPKDRFSAEMPDATLATLKIQPSEPRDSAVYFCASGLWEGNEQFFGPGTRLTVL.

V gene TRBV5-4 combines with J gene TRBJ2-7, with 8 nucleotides matching TRBD1. The CDR3 has 14 amino acids. V was pared by 2 bases and J by 4 bases, with 5 bases of the junction left unmatched. The germline V gene encodes CDR1 SGHNT and CDR2 YYREEE (reference sequence). DNA of the CDR3: TGTGCCAGCAGCTTACAGGGGGTCGGATACGAGCAGTACTTC. Its translation is CASSLQGVGYEQYF.